Here is one T cell receptor beta chain with its context. The data stem from a study of blood T cell repertoires in COVID-19. Whole-study context: T cells, B-cell-depleted T cells, or PBMCs supplied cDNA or gDNA.

TCRdb's copy holds only in-frame clones and misses some; the assay was immunoSEQ multiplex PCR. Of approximately 130,000 clones in the sample, around two thirds were seen once. The sequence was collected from a woman in her sixties or seventies with acute or convalescent COVID-19. The sequencing input was peripheral blood.

CDR3 bases: TGTGCCAGCAGTGATGCGAATTGGGCCTCTGGAAACACCATATATTTT. Translated: CASSDANWASGNTIYF. The V call is TRBV2, the J call TRBJ1-3; no firm D call. V was pared by 3 bases and J by 0 bases, with 12 bases between. Germline V gives CDR1 SNHLY, CDR2 FYNNEI. The CDR3 contains 16 residues.